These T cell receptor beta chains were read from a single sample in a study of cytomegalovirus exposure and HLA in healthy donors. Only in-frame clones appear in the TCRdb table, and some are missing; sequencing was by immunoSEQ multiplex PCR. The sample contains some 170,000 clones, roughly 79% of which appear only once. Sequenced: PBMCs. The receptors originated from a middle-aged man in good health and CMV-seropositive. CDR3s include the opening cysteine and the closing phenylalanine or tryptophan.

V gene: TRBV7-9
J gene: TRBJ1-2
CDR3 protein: CASSPRYGYTF

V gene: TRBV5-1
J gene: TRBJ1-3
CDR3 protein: CASSLEVTGFGNTIYF

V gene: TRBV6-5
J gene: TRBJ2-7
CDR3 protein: CASSHRQNGIHEQYF

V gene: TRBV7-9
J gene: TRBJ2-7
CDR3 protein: CASSPRQGYEQYF

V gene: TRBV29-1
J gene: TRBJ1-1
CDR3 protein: CSVELQGHTEAFF

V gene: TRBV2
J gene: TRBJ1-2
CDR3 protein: CASRPTDNYGYTF

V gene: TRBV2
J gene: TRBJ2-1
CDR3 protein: CAGHGRVIASGKSSYNEQFF

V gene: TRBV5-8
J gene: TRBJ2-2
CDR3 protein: CASSDDRGMGPTGELFF

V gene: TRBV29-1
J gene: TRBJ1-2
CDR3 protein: CSVVGGGGRGYTF

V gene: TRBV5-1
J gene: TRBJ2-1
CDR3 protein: CASNLGTSGYNEQFF

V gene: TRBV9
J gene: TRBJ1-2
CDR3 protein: CASKEGGQGGGYTF

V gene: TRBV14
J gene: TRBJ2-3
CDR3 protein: CASSHPSGTDTQYF

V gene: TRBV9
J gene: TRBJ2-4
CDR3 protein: CASSVDQHRGDIQYF

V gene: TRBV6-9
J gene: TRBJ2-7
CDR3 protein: CASSSLGAGDYEQYF

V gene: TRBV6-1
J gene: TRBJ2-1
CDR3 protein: CASSVDRYKKQFF